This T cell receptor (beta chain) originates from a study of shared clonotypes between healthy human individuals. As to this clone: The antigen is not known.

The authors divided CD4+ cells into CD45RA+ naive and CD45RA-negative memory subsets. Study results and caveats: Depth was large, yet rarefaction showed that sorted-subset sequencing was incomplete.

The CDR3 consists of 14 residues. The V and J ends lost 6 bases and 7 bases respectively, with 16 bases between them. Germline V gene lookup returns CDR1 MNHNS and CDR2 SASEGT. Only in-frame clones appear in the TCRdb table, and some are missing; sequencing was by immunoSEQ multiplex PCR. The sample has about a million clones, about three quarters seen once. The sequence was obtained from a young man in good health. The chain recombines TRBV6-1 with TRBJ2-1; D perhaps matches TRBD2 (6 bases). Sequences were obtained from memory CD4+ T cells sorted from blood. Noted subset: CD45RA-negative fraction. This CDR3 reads CASRVHGGVNEQFF. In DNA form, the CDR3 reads TGTGCCAGCAGAGTACACGGGGGAGTAAATGAGCAGTTCTTC.